These 18 T cell receptor beta chains originate from one sample sequenced in a study of CD8 T cells in ankylosing spondylitis. Study conclusions and caveats: Roughly eight highly homologous variants made up a TCR beta motif that seemed to typify ankylosing spondylitis blood.

Their cognate antigens are unknown. TCRdb itself ran the 5' RACE reads through MiXCR, one entry per CDR3 protein. The top ten clones hold 16% of a sample with roughly 370,000 distinct CDR3 sequences, more than 20% of them seen once. Input material: blood, either unsorted or a sorted T cell fraction (not recorded which). The receptors here all came from a male donor with ankylosing spondylitis.

This chain connects TRBV28 to TRBJ2-3; 9 bases are shared with TRBD2. This CDR3 has 16 residues. Germline-derived CDR1 and CDR2 are MDHEN and SYDVKM. V was pared by 4 bases and J by 0 bases, with 5 bases of the junction left unmatched. The CDR3 loop reads CASSSSSGSSTDTQYF. The CDR3 DNA sequence: TGTGCCAGCAGTTCAAGTAGCGGGAGTAGCACAGATACGCAGTATTTT.

The J gene is TRBJ1-6, the V gene TRBV9; the D is unclear. The CDR3 covers 12 residues. Looked up from germline, CDR1 is SGDLS and CDR2 is YYNGEE. Trimming cost V 1 base and J 6 bases, with 2 bases left between them. The chain's CDR3 is CASSVSNSPLHF. CDR3 nucleotides: TGTGCCAGCAGCGTATCTAATTCACCCCTCCACTTT. Using reference TRBV9 and TRBJ1-6 for the parts outside the CDR3, the full variable domain is DSGVTQTPKHLITATGQRVTLRCSPRSGDLSVYWYQQSLDQGLQFLIQYYNGEERAKGNILERFSAQQFPDLHSELNLSSLELGDSALYFCASSVSNSPLHFGNGTRLTVT.

V gene TRBV2 combines with J gene TRBJ2-6; D is unresolved. Germline V gives CDR1 SNHLY, CDR2 FYNNEI. Trimming pared 1 base from V and 1 base from J, leaving 8 bases between. This CDR3 contains 16 residues. The CDR3 protein is CASSEEYHSGANVLTF. The DNA for the CDR3 is TGTGCCAGCAGTGAAGAATATCATTCTGGGGCCAACGTCCTGACTTTC.

This clonotype appeared a few times. V gene TRBV5-1 combines with J gene TRBJ2-7; the D gene is possibly TRBD2 (7 bases). Germline-derived CDR1 and CDR2 are SGHRS and YFSETQ. CDR3 length: 14 residues. The V and J ends lost 1 base and 6 bases respectively, with 14 bases between them. The CDR3 protein is CASSLLEGGGEQYF. The CDR3 DNA reads as TGCGCCAGCAGCTTGTTGGAGGGAGGGGGCGAGCAGTACTTC. The full variable domain, in which reference TRBV5-1 and TRBJ2-7 provide the parts outside the CDR3, is KAGVTQTPRYLIKTRGQQVTLSCSPISGHRSVSWYQQTPGQGLQFLFEYFSETQRNKGNFPGRFSGRQFSNSRSEMNVSTLELGDSALYLCASSLLEGGGEQYFGPGTRLTVT.

This clonotype was counted at least ten times. The chain recombines TRBV5-1 with TRBJ1-6; D is unclear. The CDR3 is 14 residues long. The V end was cut by 0 bases, the J end by 13 bases, with 14 bases between. The germline gives CDR1 SGHRS, CDR2 YFSETQ. Written as DNA, the CDR3 is TGCGCCAGCAGCTTGGACACCTCCCAGATCCCCCTCCACTTT. It specifies CASSLDTSQIPLHF.

Concerning this clonotype: The junction does not match germline at one end; this may be a read error. The gene calls are TRBV7-7 and TRBJ2-1; D may correspond to TRBD1 or TRBD2 (5 bases each). The CDR3 runs to 13 residues. Germline CDR1 is SSHAT and CDR2 is FNYEAQ (reference sequence). The CDR3 reads CASSLRGKGEQFF. Here the CDR3 DNA reads TGTGCTAGCAGCTTGAGAGGGAAGGGGGAGCAGTTCTTC.

The gene calls are TRBV28 and TRBJ1-5, with D perhaps matching TRBD1 (5 bases). The CDR3 extends over 15 amino acids. Germline CDR1 and CDR2: MDHEN and SYDVKM. V lost 2 bases, J lost 6 bases, and 14 bases lay in between. CDR3 sequence reads: CASSLPAGPGQPQHF. DNA of the CDR3: TGTGCCAGCAGTTTACCGGCAGGGCCTGGTCAGCCCCAGCATTTT.

The rearrangement uses TRBV6-5 and TRBJ2-1, with a weak D call TRBD2 (6 bases). The V end was cut by 3 bases, the J end by 7 bases, with 13 bases between. The CDR3 sequence is 14 residues long. Looked up from germline, CDR1 is MNHEY and CDR2 is SVGAGI. Here the CDR3 reads CASSYRETVNEQFF. Here the CDR3 DNA reads TGTGCCAGCAGTTATCGGGAGACGGTTAATGAGCAGTTCTTC.

This clonotype has ten or more counts. This sequence joins TRBV4-1 and TRBJ1-1; D call uncertain. Germline values: CDR1 MGHRA, CDR2 YSYEKL. Trimming removed 0 bases from V and 6 bases from J, with 8 bases in between. This CDR3 region has 13 residues. CDR3 DNA: TGCGCCAGCAGCCAAGACTCCCCTGCTGAAGCTTTCTTT. Encoded protein: CASSQDSPAEAFF.

This clonotype was counted a few times. The CDR3 spells CSAGGNLGQETQYF. CDR3 coding DNA: TGCAGTGCTGGTGGGAACCTGGGGCAAGAGACCCAGTACTTC. The chain uses TRBV20-1 and TRBJ2-5; D is unclear. Germline V lookup: CDR1 DFQATT, CDR2 SNEGSKA (reference sequence). The CDR3 has 14 residues. V was clipped by 5 bases and J by 2 bases, with 15 bases between them.

CDR3 loop: CASSDGNQPQHF. Written as DNA, the CDR3 is TGTGCCAGCAGCGACGGCAATCAGCCCCAGCATTTT. The chain is built from TRBV9 and TRBJ1-5; D remains unclear. The CDR3 runs to 12 residues. V was shortened by 3 bases and J by 2 bases, with 3 bases between the two germline ends. Germline V gene sequence: CDR1 SGDLS, CDR2 YYNGEE.

The chain employs TRBV20-1 and TRBJ1-5; 10 bases map to TRBD1. Germline CDR1 and CDR2: DFQATT and SNEGSKA (reference sequence). V trimming: 4 bases; J trimming: 5 bases; junction bases outside the gene matches: 11. CDR3 length: 16 amino acids. In DNA form, the CDR3 reads TGCAGTGCTAACCCCGGGACAGGGGAGCACCATCAGCCCCAGCATTTT. It is translated as CSANPGTGEHHQPQHF.

The V call is TRBV3-1, the J call TRBJ2-1, with D uncertain. CDR1 and CDR2 (germline): LGHDT, YNNKEL (reference sequence). CDR3 length equals 15 residues. Trimming cost V 1 base and J 7 bases, with 14 bases left between them. The CDR3 bases are TGTGCCAGCAGCCAAGGGACCAGCGTTATGAATGAGCAGTTCTTC. Translated: CASSQGTSVMNEQFF.

This clonotype was detected a few times. The gene calls are TRBV10-3 and TRBJ2-7, with a tentative D call TRBD1 (6 bases). Trimming removed 6 bases from V and 1 base from J, with 10 bases in between. CDR3 size: 13 residues. Germline-derived CDR1 and CDR2 are ENHRY and SYGVKD. In DNA form, the CDR3 reads TGTGCCATCAGGAATGGACAGTCCTACGAGCAGTACTTC. It translates to CAIRNGQSYEQYF.

This clonotype was seen a handful of times. The CDR3 is CATSEVGHPQETQYF. In DNA, the CDR3 is TGTGCCACCAGTGAAGTGGGGCATCCTCAAGAGACCCAGTACTTC. This sequence joins TRBV24-1 and TRBJ2-5, with D possibly TRBD1 on 5 matching bases. Trimming took 4 bases from V and 2 from J, leaving 13 bases between them. Germline V gene lookup returns CDR1 KGHDR and CDR2 SFDVKD. CDR3 length: 15 amino acids.

Only a few counts were recorded for this clonotype. The CDR3 is CASSPRVGTSAYEQYF. CDR3 nucleotides: TGTGCCAGCAGCCCGAGGGTCGGGACTAGCGCTTACGAGCAGTACTTC. V usage is TRBV3-1 and J usage is TRBJ2-7; 10 bases are a match to TRBD2. CDR1 is LGHDT, CDR2 YNNKEL, per germline (reference sequence). The CDR3 spans 16 residues. The J segment lost 4 bases and the V segment lost 4 bases, leaving 10 bases of the junction unmatched.

This clonotype was seen a handful of times. This chain joins TRBV12-3 or TRBV12-4 and TRBJ1-3, with a possible D match to TRBD1 (6 bases). Deletions cut 5 bases from V and 0 bases from J, with 11 bases between. The CDR3 covers 15 residues. The CDR3 protein is CASSNGQLSGNTIYF. CDR3 nucleotide sequence: TGTGCCAGCAGTAACGGACAGCTCTCTGGAAACACCATATATTTT.

This clonotype was picked up one time. The chain combines TRBV9 with TRBJ1-4; D ambiguous. V gave up 3 bases and J gave up 0 bases, with 9 bases separating them. Germline V gene sequence: CDR1 SGDLS, CDR2 YYNGEE. CDR3 length: 15 residues. DNA for the CDR3: TGTGCCAGCAGCGGGACGGGGACAACTAATGAAAAACTGTTTTTT. Amino acid sequence: CASSGTGTTNEKLFF.